This T cell receptor beta chain was obtained from a study of blood T cell repertoires in COVID-19. At the level of the study: There were acute and convalescent COVID-19 samples, and they came from the United States, Italy and Spain.

Here immunoSEQ multiplex PCR was the method, and the copy in TCRdb shows in-frame clones only, minus some. The sample includes around 150,000 clones, 92% seen only once; the top ten take about 4.6%. V trimming: 10 bases; J trimming: 3 bases; junction bases outside the gene matches: 8. CDR3 length equals 13 residues. Germline V gene data show CDR1 as MDHEN and CDR2 as SYDVKM. This chain uses TRBV28 with TRBJ1-2, with TRBD1 identical over 7 bases. The material sequenced was peripheral blood. This receptor was obtained from a man younger than 45 with COVID-19, enrolled during active disease. DNA of the CDR3: TGTGCCATAACCACAGGGGCGGACTATGGCTACACCTTC. Translating it yields CAITTGADYGYTF.